This TCR beta chain emerged from a study of human T cells and chemical hapten exposure. The sample's time point: pre-sensitization, week 0. Treatment described: therapeutic diphenylcyclopropenone sensitization with weekly scalp DPC. Total RNA was isolated from whole blood that had not been fractionated. TCRdb called the RACE reads again in MiXCR, with one record for every CDR3 protein. The table shows approximately 60,000 distinct CDR3 sequences, with roughly a tenth occurring only once. Ten or more counts support this clonotype. This receptor was identified in a man aged 40-55 years with alopecia areata. Some clones in this sample may be carry-over from other donors' samples. The source was whole blood, collected in connection with sensitization to the hapten diphenylcyclopropenone (DPC).

The CDR3 is CASTSLRGANEQFF. CDR3 bases: TGTGCCAGCACTTCCCTTCGGGGGGCCAATGAGCAGTTCTTC. The chain has TRBV5-4 and TRBJ2-1; a possible D gene is TRBD2 (7 bases). The germline V gene has CDR1 SGHNT and CDR2 YYREEE (reference sequence). V dropped 6 bases and J dropped 6 bases, with 16 bases sitting between them. The CDR3 consists of 14 residues.